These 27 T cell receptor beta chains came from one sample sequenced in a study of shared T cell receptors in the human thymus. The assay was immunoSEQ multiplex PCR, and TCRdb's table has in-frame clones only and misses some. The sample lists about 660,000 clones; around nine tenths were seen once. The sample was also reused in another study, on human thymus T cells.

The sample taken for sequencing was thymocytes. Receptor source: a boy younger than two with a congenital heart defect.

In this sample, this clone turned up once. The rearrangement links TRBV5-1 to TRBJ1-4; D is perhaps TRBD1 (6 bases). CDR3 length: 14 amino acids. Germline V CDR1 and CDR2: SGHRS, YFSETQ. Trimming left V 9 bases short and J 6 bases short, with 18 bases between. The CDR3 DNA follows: TGCGCCACTACTACAGGGCTTTCCGATGAAAAACTGTTTTTT. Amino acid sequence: CATTTGLSDEKLFF.

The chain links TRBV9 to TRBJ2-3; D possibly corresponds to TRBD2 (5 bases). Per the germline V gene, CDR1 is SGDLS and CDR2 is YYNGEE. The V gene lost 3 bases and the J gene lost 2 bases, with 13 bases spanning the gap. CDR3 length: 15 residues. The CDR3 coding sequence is TGTGCCAGCAGCGATCGGCGGGTCCTCACAGATACGCAGTATTTT. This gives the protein CASSDRRVLTDTQYF. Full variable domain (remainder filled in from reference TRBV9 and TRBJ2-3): DSGVTQTPKHLITATGQRVTLRCSPRSGDLSVYWYQQSLDQGLQFLIQYYNGEERAKGNILERFSAQQFPDLHSELNLSSLELGDSALYFCASSDRRVLTDTQYFGPGTRLTVL.

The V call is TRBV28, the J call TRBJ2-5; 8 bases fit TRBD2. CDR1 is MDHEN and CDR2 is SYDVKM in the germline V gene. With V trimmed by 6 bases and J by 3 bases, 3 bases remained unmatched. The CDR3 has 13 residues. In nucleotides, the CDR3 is TGTGCCAGCAGGCCGGGACTAGAAGAGACCCAGTACTTC. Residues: CASRPGLEETQYF.

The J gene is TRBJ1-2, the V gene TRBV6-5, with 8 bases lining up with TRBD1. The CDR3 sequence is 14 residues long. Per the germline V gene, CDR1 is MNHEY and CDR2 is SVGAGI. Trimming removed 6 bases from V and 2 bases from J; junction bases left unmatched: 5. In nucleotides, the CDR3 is TGTGCCAGCAGCATGGACAGGGAGAACTATGGCTACACCTTC. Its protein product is CASSMDRENYGYTF.

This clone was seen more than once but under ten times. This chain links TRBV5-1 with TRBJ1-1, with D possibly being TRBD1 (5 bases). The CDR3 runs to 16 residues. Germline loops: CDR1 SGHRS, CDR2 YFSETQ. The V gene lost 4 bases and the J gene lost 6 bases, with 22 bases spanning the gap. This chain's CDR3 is CASSRGRVTGPSEAFF. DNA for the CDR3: TGCGCCAGCAGCCGGGGGAGAGTCACCGGGCCCTCTGAAGCTTTCTTT.

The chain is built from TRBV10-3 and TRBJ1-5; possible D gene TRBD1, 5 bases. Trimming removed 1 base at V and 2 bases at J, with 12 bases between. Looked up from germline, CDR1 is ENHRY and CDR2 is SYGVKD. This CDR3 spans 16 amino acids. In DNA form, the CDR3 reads TGTGCCATCAGTGAGTACCAGGGCGGGGGCAATCAGCCCCAGCATTTT. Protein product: CAISEYQGGGNQPQHF.

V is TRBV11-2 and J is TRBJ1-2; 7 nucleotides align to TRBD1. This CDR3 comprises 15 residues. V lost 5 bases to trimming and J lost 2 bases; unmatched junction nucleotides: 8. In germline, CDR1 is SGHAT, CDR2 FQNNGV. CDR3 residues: CASSKPQGGNYGYTF. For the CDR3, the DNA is TGTGCCAGCAGCAAGCCCCAGGGGGGAAACTATGGCTACACCTTC.

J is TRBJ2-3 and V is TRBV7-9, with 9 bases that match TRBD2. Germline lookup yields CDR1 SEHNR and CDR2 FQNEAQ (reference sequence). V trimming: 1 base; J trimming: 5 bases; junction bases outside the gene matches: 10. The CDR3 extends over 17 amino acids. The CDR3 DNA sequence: TGTGCCAGCAGCTTAGGGGAGGCGGGAGGGCTCGAAGATACGCAGTATTTT. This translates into CASSLGEAGGLEDTQYF.

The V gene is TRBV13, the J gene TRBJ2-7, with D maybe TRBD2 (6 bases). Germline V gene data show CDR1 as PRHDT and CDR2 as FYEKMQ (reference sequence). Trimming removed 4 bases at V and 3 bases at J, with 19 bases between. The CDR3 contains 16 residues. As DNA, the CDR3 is TGTGCCAGCAGCTCAACCCCCCTCGGGAGTCACTACGAGCAGTACTTC. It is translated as CASSSTPLGSHYEQYF.

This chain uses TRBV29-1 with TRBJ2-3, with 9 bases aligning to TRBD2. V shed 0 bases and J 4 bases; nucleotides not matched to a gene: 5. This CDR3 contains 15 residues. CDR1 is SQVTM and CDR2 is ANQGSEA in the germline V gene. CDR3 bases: TGCAGCGTTGAAGATATAGCGGGAGCCCCAGATACGCAGTATTTT. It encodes CSVEDIAGAPDTQYF.

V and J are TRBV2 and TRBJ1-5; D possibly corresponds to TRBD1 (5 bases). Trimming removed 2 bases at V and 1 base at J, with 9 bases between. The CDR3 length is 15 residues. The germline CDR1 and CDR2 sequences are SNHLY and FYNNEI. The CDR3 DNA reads TGTGCCAGCAGTGAACGCTGGGGCAGCAATCAGCCCCAGCATTTT. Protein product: CASSERWGSNQPQHF.

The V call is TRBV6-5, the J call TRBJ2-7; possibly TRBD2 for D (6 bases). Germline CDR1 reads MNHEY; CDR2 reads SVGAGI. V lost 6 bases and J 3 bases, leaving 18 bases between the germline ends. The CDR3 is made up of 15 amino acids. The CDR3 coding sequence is TGTGCCAGCAGCCAGGCCAGACTAGAGGTCTACGAGCAGTACTTC. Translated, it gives CASSQARLEVYEQYF.

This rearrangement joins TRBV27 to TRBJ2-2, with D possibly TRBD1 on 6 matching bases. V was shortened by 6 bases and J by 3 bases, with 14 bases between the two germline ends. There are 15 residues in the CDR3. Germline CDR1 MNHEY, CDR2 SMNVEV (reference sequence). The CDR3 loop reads CASRETGHYTGELFF. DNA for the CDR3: TGTGCCAGCAGGGAAACGGGACACTACACCGGGGAGCTGTTTTTT.

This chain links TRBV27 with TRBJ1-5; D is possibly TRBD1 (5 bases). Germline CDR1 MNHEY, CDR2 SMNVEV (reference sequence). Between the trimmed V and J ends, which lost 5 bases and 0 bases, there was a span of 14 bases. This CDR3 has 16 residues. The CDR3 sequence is CASSPAQGNSNQPQHF. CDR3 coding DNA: TGTGCCAGCAGTCCGGCTCAGGGTAATAGCAATCAGCCCCAGCATTTT.

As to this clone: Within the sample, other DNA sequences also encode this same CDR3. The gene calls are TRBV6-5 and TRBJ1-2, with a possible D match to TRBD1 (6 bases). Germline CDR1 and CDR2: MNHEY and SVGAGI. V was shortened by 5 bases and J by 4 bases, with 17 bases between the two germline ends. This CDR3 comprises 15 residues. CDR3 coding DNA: TGTGCCAGCAGTCGCCCAGGACAGCCAATCTATGGCTACACCTTC. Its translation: CASSRPGQPIYGYTF.

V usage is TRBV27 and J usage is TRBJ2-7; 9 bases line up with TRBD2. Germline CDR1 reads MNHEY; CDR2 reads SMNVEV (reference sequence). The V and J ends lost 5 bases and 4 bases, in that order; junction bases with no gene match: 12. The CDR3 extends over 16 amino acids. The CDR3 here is CASSPRGSGSLYEQYF. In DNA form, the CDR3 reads TGTGCCAGCAGTCCCCGGGGTAGCGGGAGTTTATACGAGCAGTACTTC.

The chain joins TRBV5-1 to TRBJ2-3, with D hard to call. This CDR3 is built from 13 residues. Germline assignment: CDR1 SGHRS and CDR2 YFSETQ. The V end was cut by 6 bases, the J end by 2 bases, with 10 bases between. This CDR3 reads CASTFWATDTQYF. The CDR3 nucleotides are TGCGCCAGCACCTTCTGGGCCACAGATACGCAGTATTTT.

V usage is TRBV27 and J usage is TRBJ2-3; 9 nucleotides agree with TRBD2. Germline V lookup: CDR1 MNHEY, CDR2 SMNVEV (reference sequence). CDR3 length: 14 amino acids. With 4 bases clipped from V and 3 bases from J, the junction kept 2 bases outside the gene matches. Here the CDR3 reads CASSCGRETDTQYF. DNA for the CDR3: TGTGCCAGCAGTTGCGGGAGGGAAACAGATACGCAGTATTTT.

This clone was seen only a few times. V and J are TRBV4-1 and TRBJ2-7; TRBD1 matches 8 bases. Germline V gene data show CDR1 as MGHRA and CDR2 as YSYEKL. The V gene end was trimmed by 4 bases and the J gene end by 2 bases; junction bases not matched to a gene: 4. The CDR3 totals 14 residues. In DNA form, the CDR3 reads TGCGCCAGCAGCCCGGACAGGGTCCCCTACGAGCAGTACTTC. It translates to CASSPDRVPYEQYF.

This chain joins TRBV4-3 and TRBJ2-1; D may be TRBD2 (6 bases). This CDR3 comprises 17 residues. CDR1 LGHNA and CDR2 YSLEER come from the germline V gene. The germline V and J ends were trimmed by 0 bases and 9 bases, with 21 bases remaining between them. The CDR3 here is CASSQEGRVAAFGEQFF. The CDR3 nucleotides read TGCGCCAGCAGCCAAGAAGGTAGAGTAGCGGCCTTCGGTGAGCAGTTCTTC.

The CDR3 DNA reads as TGTGCCAGCAGCCAAGATAAAGTGGGCGGGAGTGCCCAAGAGACCCAGTACTTC. Residues: CASSQDKVGGSAQETQYF. The chain combines TRBV14 with TRBJ2-5, with 7 positions matching TRBD2. The CDR3 contains 18 residues. With 0 bases clipped from V and 1 base from J, the junction kept 11 bases outside the gene matches. CDR1 and CDR2 (germline): SGHDN, FVKESK. Variable domain in full (rest from reference TRBV14 and TRBJ2-5): EAGVTQFPSHSVIEKGQTVTLRCDPISGHDNLYWYRRVMGKEIKFLLHFVKESKQDESGMPNNRFLAERTGGTYSTLKVQPAELEDSGVYFCASSQDKVGGSAQETQYFGPGTRLLVL.

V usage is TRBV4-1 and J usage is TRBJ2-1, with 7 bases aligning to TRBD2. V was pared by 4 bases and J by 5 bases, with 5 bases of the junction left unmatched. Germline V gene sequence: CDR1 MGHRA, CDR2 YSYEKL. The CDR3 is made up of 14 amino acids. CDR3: CASSRWTSDNEQFF. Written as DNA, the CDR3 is TGCGCCAGCAGCCGATGGACTAGTGACAATGAGCAGTTCTTC.

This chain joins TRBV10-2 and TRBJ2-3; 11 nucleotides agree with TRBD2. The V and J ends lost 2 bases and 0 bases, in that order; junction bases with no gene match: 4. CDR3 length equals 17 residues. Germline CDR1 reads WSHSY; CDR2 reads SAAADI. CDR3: CASSEIAGGPSTDTQYF. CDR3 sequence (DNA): TGCGCCAGCAGTGAGATAGCGGGAGGGCCGAGCACAGATACGCAGTATTTT.

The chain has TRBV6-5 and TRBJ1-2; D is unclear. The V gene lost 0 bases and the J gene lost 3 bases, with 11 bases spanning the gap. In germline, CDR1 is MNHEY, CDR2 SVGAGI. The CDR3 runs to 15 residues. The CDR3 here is CASSYSSTAYYGYTF. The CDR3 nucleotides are TGTGCCAGCAGTTACTCGAGTACAGCCTACTATGGCTACACCTTC.

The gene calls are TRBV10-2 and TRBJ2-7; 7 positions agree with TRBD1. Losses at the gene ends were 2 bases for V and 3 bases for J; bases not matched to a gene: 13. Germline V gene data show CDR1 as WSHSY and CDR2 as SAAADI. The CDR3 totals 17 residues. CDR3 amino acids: CASSETVGQETIYEQYF. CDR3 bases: TGCGCCAGCAGTGAGACGGTTGGACAGGAAACTATCTACGAGCAGTACTTC.

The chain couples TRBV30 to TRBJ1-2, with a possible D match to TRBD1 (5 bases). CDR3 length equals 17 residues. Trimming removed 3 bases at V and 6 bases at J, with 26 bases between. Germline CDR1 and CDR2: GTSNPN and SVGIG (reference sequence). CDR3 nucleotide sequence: TGTGCCTGGAGGTCGGGACCGCCGGGACTCAACTATCATGGCTACACCTTC. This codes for CAWRSGPPGLNYHGYTF. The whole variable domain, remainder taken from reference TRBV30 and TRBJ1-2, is SQTIHQWPATLVQPVGSPLSLECTVEGTSNPNLYWYRQAAGRGLQLLFYSVGIGQISSEVPQNLSASRPQDRQFILSSKKLLLSDSGFYLCAWRSGPPGLNYHGYTFGSGTRLTVV.

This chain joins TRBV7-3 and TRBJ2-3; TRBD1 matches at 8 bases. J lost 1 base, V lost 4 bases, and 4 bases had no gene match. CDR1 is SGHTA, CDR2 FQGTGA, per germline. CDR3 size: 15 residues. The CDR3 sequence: CASSSTGGGTDTQYF. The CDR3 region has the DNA TGTGCCAGCAGCTCCACAGGGGGAGGCACAGATACGCAGTATTTT.